This T cell receptor (beta chain) comes out of a study of blood T cell repertoires in COVID-19. Overall study context: PBMCs, B-cell-depleted T cells, or T cells provided the cDNA or gDNA that made up the material.

Germline V gene data show CDR1 as MNHEY and CDR2 as SMNVEV (reference sequence). Trimming shortened V by 7 bases and J by 10 bases, and 8 bases separated the two germline ends. This CDR3 contains 10 residues. In the authors' methods: The assay estimated nucleated cells by amplifying reference gene primers. Libraries were prepared by immunoSEQ multiplex PCR; TCRdb keeps only in-frame clonotypes and omits some of them. D and trimming come from the DNA, and the V and J calls and clone size come from that table. The top ten hold roughly 33% of the sample, which has 35,000 to 45,000 clones, roughly 88% seen once.

This sequence originates from an elderly woman with acute or convalescent COVID-19. Sequencing was carried out using peripheral blood. This chain joins TRBV27 and TRBJ1-5; no clear D. CDR3: CASTQVPQHF. Written as DNA, the CDR3 is TGTGCCAGCACTCAGGTTCCCCAGCATTTT.